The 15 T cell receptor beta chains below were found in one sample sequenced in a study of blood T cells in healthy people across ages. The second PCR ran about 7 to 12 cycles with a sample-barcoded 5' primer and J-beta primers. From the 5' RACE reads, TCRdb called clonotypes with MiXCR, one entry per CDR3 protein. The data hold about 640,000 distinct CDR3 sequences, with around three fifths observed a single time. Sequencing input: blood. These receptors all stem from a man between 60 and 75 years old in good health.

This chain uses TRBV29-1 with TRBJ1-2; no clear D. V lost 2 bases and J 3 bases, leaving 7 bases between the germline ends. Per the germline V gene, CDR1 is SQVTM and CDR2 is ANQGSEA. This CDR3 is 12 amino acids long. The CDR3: CSVETLDYGYTF. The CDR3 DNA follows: TGCAGCGTTGAAACCCTGGACTATGGCTACACCTTC.

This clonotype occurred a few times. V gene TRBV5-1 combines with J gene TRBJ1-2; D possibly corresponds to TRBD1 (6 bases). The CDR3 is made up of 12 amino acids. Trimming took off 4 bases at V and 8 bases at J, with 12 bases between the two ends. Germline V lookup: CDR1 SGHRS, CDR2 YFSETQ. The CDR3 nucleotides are TGCGCCAGCAGCACATACAGGGAAGGCTACACCTTC. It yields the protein CASSTYREGYTF.

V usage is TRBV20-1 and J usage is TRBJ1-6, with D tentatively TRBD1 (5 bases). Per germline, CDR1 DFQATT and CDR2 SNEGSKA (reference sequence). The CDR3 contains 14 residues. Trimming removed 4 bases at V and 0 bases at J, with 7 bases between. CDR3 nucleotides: TGCAGTGCTACAGGGAGCTCCTATAATTCACCCCTCCACTTT. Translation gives CSATGSSYNSPLHF.

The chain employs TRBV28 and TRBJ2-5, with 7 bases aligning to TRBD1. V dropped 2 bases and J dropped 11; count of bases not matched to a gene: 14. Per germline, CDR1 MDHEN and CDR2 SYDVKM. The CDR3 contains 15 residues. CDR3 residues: CASSLKQGIGNEQYF. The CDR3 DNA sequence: TGTGCCAGCAGTTTAAAACAGGGGATCGGCAATGAGCAGTACTTC.

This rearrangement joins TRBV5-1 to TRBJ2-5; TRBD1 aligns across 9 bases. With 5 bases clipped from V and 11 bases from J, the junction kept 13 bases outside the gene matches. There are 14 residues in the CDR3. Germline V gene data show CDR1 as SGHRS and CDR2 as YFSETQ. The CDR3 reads CASSIRQGGNEQYF. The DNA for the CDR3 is TGCGCCAGCAGTATTAGACAGGGGGGGAATGAGCAGTACTTC.

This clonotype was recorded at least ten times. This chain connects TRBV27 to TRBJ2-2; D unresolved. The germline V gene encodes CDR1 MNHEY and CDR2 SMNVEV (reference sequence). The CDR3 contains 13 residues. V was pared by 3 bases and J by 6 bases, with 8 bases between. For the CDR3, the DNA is TGTGCCAGCAGTTTCAACCGGGCCGGGGAGCTGTTTTTT. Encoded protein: CASSFNRAGELFF.

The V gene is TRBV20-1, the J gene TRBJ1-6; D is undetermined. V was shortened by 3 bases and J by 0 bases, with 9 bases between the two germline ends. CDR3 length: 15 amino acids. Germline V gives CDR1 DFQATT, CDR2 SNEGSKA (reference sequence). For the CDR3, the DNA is TGCAGTGCTAGGGCGGCCAGCTCCTATAATTCACCCCTCCACTTT. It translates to CSARAASSYNSPLHF.

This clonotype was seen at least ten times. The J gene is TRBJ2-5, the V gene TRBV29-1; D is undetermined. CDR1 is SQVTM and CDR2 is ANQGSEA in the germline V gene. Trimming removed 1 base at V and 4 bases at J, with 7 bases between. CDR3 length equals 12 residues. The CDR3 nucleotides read TGCAGCGTTGAAGGTTGGGGAGAGACCCAGTACTTC. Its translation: CSVEGWGETQYF.

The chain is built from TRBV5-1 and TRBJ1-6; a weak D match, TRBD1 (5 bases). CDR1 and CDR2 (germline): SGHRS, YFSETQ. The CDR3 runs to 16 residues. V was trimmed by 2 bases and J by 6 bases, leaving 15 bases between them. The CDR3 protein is CASSFIAGHRNSPLHF. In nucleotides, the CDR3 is TGCGCCAGCAGCTTCATCGCAGGGCACCGTAATTCACCCCTCCACTTT.

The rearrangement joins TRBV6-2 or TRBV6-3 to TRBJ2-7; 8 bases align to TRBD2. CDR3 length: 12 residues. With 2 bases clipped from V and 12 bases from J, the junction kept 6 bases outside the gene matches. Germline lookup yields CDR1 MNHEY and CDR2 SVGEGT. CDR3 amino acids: CASSYRAGATYF. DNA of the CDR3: TGTGCCAGCAGTTACAGAGCGGGGGCGACGTACTTC.

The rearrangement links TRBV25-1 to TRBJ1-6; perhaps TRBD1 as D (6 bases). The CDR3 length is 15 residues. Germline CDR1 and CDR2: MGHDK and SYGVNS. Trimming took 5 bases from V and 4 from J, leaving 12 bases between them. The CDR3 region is CASSKRDIYNSPLHF. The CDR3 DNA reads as TGTGCCAGCAGTAAACGGGACATTTATAATTCACCCCTCCACTTT.

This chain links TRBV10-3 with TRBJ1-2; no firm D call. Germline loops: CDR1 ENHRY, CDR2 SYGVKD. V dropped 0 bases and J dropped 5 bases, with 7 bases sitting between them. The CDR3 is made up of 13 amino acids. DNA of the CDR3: TGTGCCATCAGTGAGTCGCGGGAATATGGCTACACCTTC. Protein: CAISESREYGYTF.

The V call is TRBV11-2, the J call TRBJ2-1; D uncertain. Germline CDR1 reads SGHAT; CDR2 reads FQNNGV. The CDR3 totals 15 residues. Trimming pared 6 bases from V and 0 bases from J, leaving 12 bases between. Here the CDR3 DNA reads TGTGCCAGCAGTAATACTATTAGCTCCTACAATGAGCAGTTCTTC. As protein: CASSNTISSYNEQFF.

Here the CDR3 reads CASSQDTGVGNEKLFF. DNA for the CDR3: TGCGCCAGCAGCCAGGACACAGGGGTAGGGAATGAAAAACTGTTTTTT. The V call is TRBV4-1, the J call TRBJ1-4; 7 bases line up with TRBD1. CDR3 length: 16 residues. Looked up from germline, CDR1 is MGHRA and CDR2 is YSYEKL. Trimming took 3 bases from V and 5 from J; bases not matched to a gene: 9.

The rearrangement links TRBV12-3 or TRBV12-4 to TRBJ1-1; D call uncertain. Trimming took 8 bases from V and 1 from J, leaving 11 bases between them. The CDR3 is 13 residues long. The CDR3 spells CASQTARNTEAFF. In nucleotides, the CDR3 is TGTGCCAGCCAAACAGCCAGGAACACTGAAGCTTTCTTT.